Listed below are T cell receptor beta chains from one sample, sequenced in a study of early T cells in non-severe SARS-CoV-2 infection. One entry per CDR3 protein, called by TCRdb with MiXCR from the 5' RACE reads. Of some 38,000 distinct CDR3 sequences in the sample, under 5% are singletons; the top ten hold under 20%. Sequences were obtained from whole blood. These receptors were taken from an adult who was a healthcare worker with PCR-confirmed SARS-CoV-2 infection or an uninfected control (not recorded which). CDR3s include the opening cysteine and the closing phenylalanine or tryptophan. The order of the fields is CDR3 length, clone size, D gene, V gene, J gene, CDR3 protein, CDR3 DNA. The D gene is left open where the match is weak. Expanded clones get a size class; other rows say once, few or many, or leave the size out.

15	many	-	TRBV5-1	TRBJ2-1	CASSSLWGGNNEQFF	TGCGCCAGCAGCTCCCTTTGGGGGGGCAACAATGAGCAGTTCTTC
14	few	-	TRBV19	TRBJ2-5	CASSTIRNRETQYF	TGTGCCAGTAGCACCATACGAAATAGGGAGACCCAGTACTTC
18	few	TRBD2	TRBV10-2	TRBJ2-3	CASSETVAGDLFGATQYF	TGCGCCAGCAGTGAGACAGTAGCGGGGGACCTTTTTGGAGCTACGCAGTATTTT
12	few	-	TRBV2	TRBJ1-1	CVSGAPGTEAFF	TGTGTCAGCGGGGCACCGGGCACTGAAGCTTTCTTT
14	-	-	TRBV13	TRBJ2-7	CASSRGTESYEQYF	TGTGCCAGCAGCCGTGGGACGGAATCCTACGAGCAGTACTTC
13	many	TRBD1	TRBV20-1	TRBJ1-1	CSAADREENEAFF	TGCAGTGCTGCCGACAGGGAAGAGAATGAAGCTTTCTTT
16	many	TRBD2	TRBV7-2	TRBJ2-3	CASSKTRLAGTDTQYF	TGTGCCAGCAGTAAGACCAGGCTAGCGGGCACAGATACGCAGTATTTT
15	many	-	TRBV12-3/TRBV12-4	TRBJ2-6	CASSFNNPGANVLTF	TGTGCCAGCAGTTTTAATAACCCTGGGGCCAACGTCCTGACTTTC
15	many	-	TRBV19	TRBJ2-2	CASSITGLPTGELFF	TGTGCCAGTAGTATTACGGGTTTGCCCACCGGGGAGCTGTTTTTT
13	many	TRBD1	TRBV12-3/TRBV12-4	TRBJ1-2	CASSLSGGIGYTF	TGTGCCAGCAGCCTATCAGGGGGCATAGGCTACACCTTC
12	many	-	TRBV30	TRBJ2-7	CAWSSQGYEQYF	TGTGCCTGGAGTAGTCAGGGTTACGAGCAGTACTTC
12	-	TRBD2	TRBV7-9	TRBJ2-3	CASSRTRDTQYF	TGTGCCAGCAGCCGGACTAGAGATACGCAGTATTTT
15	many	-	TRBV5-1	TRBJ2-4	CASSQRGVAKNIQYF	TGCGCCAGCAGCCAGCGAGGAGTAGCCAAAAACATTCAGTACTTC
11	many	-	TRBV20-1	TRBJ1-5	CSARGPLAQHF	TGCAGTGCTAGGGGGCCCTTGGCCCAGCATTTT
17	many	TRBD1	TRBV7-8	TRBJ1-3	CASSSRTGGTSGNTIYF	TGTGCCAGCAGCTCTAGGACAGGGGGAACCTCTGGAAACACCATATATTTT
16	many	-	TRBV11-2	TRBJ1-5	CASSLDEEAGRRGQHF	TGTGCCAGCAGCTTAGATGAGGAGGCAGGACGGAGGGGTCAGCATTTT
14	many	-	TRBV25-1	TRBJ1-1	CASSDLQGNTEAFF	TGTGCCAGCAGTGATCTTCAGGGAAACACTGAAGCTTTCTTT
13	many	TRBD1	TRBV10-3	TRBJ1-1	CAISWTGQEGAFF	TGTGCCATCAGTTGGACAGGCCAGGAGGGAGCTTTCTTT
14	-	TRBD2	TRBV20-1	TRBJ2-5	CSAGTSGGVETQYF	TGCAGTGCTGGGACTAGCGGGGGAGTCGAGACCCAGTACTTC
17	many	TRBD2	TRBV6-1	TRBJ2-3	CASSEGLHGRSTDTQYF	TGTGCCAGCAGTGAAGGGTTACACGGGAGGAGCACAGATACGCAGTATTTT
10	medium-sized	-	TRBV6-1	TRBJ2-2	CASTPRELFF	TGTGCCAGCACCCCTAGGGAGCTGTTTTTT
14	many	-	TRBV29-1	TRBJ1-2	CSVANGPPVGGYTF	TGCAGCGTTGCGAACGGTCCTCCCGTTGGAGGCTACACCTTC
14	many	-	TRBV3-2	TRBJ2-5	CASSPGGRQETQYF	TGTGCCAGCAGCCCAGGGGGTCGGCAAGAGACCCAGTACTTC
17	-	-	TRBV6-6	TRBJ2-4	CASAYPTRGLAKNIQYF	TGTGCCAGCGCCTACCCCACCCGGGGGTTAGCCAAAAACATTCAGTACTTC
12	few	TRBD2	TRBV13	TRBJ2-1	CASSLDAGGAFF	TGTGCCAGCAGCTTAGATGCCGGGGGGGCTTTCTTC
14	many	-	TRBV7-2	TRBJ2-3	CASSLGRGGDTQYF	TGTGCCAGCAGCTTAGGACGGGGCGGAGATACGCAGTATTTT
13	many	-	TRBV3-1	TRBJ1-1	CASKGAPNTEAFF	TGTGCCAGTAAAGGAGCCCCGAACACTGAAGCTTTCTTT
14	many	-	TRBV6-6	TRBJ2-1	CASSLSGTRNEQFF	TGTGCCAGCAGCCTCTCCGGGACAAGGAATGAGCAGTTCTTC
14	-	-	TRBV12-5	TRBJ2-2	CASGLARGTGELFF	TGTGCTAGTGGTTTGGCCCGGGGGACCGGGGAGCTGTTTTTT
13	many	-	TRBV27	TRBJ1-4	CASRQGPGEKLFF	TGTGCCAGCAGGCAGGGACCCGGGGAAAAACTGTTTTTT
17	many	-	TRBV6-1	TRBJ1-5	CASSGWTYSRGNQPQHF	TGTGCCAGCAGTGGCTGGACATATTCAAGGGGCAATCAGCCCCAGCATTTT
14	many	-	TRBV19	TRBJ1-5	CASREYYENQPQHF	TGTGCCAGTAGGGAGTATTACGAGAATCAGCCCCAGCATTTT
14	many	-	TRBV30	TRBJ1-5	CAWSVSGQGQPQHF	TGTGCCTGGAGTGTGTCGGGGCAAGGACAGCCCCAGCATTTT
13	few	-	TRBV3-1	TRBJ1-2	CASSQAGPYGYTF	TGTGCCAGCAGCCAAGCGGGCCCGTATGGCTACACCTTC
16	many	TRBD1	TRBV4-2	TRBJ2-7	CASSPQGTGGSHEQYF	TGTGCCAGCAGCCCTCAAGGGACAGGGGGCTCCCACGAGCAGTACTTC